The 2 T cell receptor beta chains given below trace back to one sample, sequenced in a study of cytomegalovirus exposure and HLA in healthy donors. Primers: 60 Vbeta forward and 13 Jbeta reverse. The repertoire was sequenced with immunoSEQ multiplex PCR; TCRdb's copy has only in-frame clones and lacks some. The data show approximately 100,000 clones, with roughly four fifths seen just once and approximately 14% held by the top ten. Sequences were obtained from PBMCs. All receptors derive from a male donor in good health and CMV-seropositive.

This sequence joins TRBV2 and TRBJ1-1, with TRBD1 matching 8 bases. The junction had 4 bases not matched to a gene; V was cut back by 5 bases and J by 5 bases. This CDR3 is 13 amino acids long. The germline CDR1 and CDR2 sequences are SNHLY and FYNNEI. The chain's CDR3 is CASSTQGATEAFF. As DNA, the CDR3 is TGTGCCAGCAGTACCCAGGGGGCTACTGAAGCTTTCTTT.

The chain is built from TRBV9 and TRBJ2-2; D perhaps matches TRBD2 (6 bases). Germline lookup yields CDR1 SGDLS and CDR2 YYNGEE. The CDR3 runs to 14 residues. V shed 0 bases and J shed 5 bases, with 8 bases lying between them. CDR3 DNA sequence: TGTGCCAGCAGCGTAGTAGCGGCTACCGGGGAGCTGTTTTTT. It codes for CASSVVAATGELFF.